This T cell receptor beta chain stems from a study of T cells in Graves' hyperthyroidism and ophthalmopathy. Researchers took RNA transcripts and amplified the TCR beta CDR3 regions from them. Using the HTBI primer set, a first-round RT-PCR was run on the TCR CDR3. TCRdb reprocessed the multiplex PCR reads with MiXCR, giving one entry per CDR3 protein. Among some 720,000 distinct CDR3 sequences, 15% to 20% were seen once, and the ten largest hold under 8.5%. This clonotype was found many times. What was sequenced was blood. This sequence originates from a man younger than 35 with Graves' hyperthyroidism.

The CDR3, as DNA: TGTGCCAGCAGCCTAGGACAGTTCAAAAACATTCAGTACTTC. Encoded protein: CASSLGQFKNIQYF. V is TRBV28 and J is TRBJ2-4; TRBD1 might be the D (6 bases). The CDR3 loop spans 14 amino acids. V lost 6 bases, J lost 3 bases, and 12 bases lay in between. Germline V gene data show CDR1 as MDHEN and CDR2 as SYDVKM.